This passage covers 16 T cell receptor beta chains from one sample sequenced in a study of OX40 agonist ivuxolimab in advanced cancers. TCRdb's copy holds only in-frame clones and misses some; the assay was immunoSEQ multiplex PCR. Among 77,000 or so clones, 94% were seen once, and the ten largest hold roughly 21%. Sequencing was performed on CD4+ or CD8+ T cells sorted from blood, taken in a trial of the OX40 agonist ivuxolimab. These receptors came from an adult with an advanced solid tumor such as melanoma, head and neck, liver or kidney cancer.

This chain joins TRBV5-4 and TRBJ1-2; D unclear. The ends were cut back, 0 bases at V and 6 bases at J, with 9 bases in the middle. Germline-derived CDR1 and CDR2 are SGHNT and YYREEE (reference sequence). The length of the CDR3 is 13 residues. For the CDR3, the DNA is TGTGCCAGCAGCTTGGAAGGGATCGATGGCTACACCTTC. Its protein is CASSLEGIDGYTF. The entire variable domain, with the rest obtained from reference TRBV5-4 and TRBJ1-2, is as follows: ETGVTQSPTHLIKTRGQQVTLRCSSQSGHNTVSWYQQALGQGPQFIFQYYREEENGRGNFPPRFSGLQFPNYSSELNVNALELDDSALYLCASSLEGIDGYTFGSGTRLTVV.

The chain joins TRBV13 to TRBJ1-1, with 10 positions matching TRBD1. This CDR3 has 16 residues. V lost 3 bases to trimming and J lost 4 bases; unmatched junction nucleotides: 8. The germline gives CDR1 PRHDT, CDR2 FYEKMQ (reference sequence). CDR3 nucleotide sequence: TGTGCCAGCAGCTTCGACAGGGGGCGTTCGGTCACTGAAGCTTTCTTT. Its protein product is CASSFDRGRSVTEAFF.

This chain joins TRBV9 and TRBJ2-7; TRBD1 is a possible D gene (6 bases). V lost 0 bases, J lost 2 bases, and 9 bases lay in between. Per germline, CDR1 SGDLS and CDR2 YYNGEE. The CDR3 is 14 amino acids. CDR3 residues: CASSVGRGPYEQYF. CDR3 coding DNA: TGTGCCAGCAGCGTAGGCAGGGGACCCTACGAGCAGTACTTC.

CDR3 DNA sequence: TGTGCCAGTAGTATTGCGCTGAACTACGAGCAGTACTTC. Translating gives CASSIALNYEQYF. The chain links TRBV19 to TRBJ2-7; no reliable D call. Trimming removed 3 bases from V and 3 bases from J, with 9 bases in between. Germline CDR1 reads LNHDA; CDR2 reads SQIVND (reference sequence). The CDR3 runs 13 residues.

This chain links TRBV7-2 with TRBJ2-7; TRBD1 matches at 9 bases. Germline-derived CDR1 and CDR2 are SGHTA and FQGNSA. This CDR3 contains 14 residues. J was trimmed by 2 bases and V by 7 bases; bases with no gene match: 6. The CDR3 nucleotides read TGTGCCAGCATCCCGGGACAGGGACCCTACGAGCAGTACTTC. Amino acid sequence: CASIPGQGPYEQYF.

The chain is built from TRBV28 and TRBJ1-1; D not certain. The V end lost 2 bases, the J end lost 1 base, and 5 bases lay between the germline ends. Per germline, CDR1 MDHEN and CDR2 SYDVKM. This CDR3 has 13 amino acids. CDR3 DNA: TGTGCCAGCAGTTTAGACTGGAACACTGAAGCTTTCTTT. This gives the protein CASSLDWNTEAFF.

This clone is a singleton in its sample. The rearrangement uses TRBV5-6 and TRBJ2-7; 9 bases are shared with TRBD1. Per the germline V gene, CDR1 is SGHDT and CDR2 is YYEEEE. The V and J ends lost 3 bases and 3 bases, in that order; junction bases with no gene match: 4. The length of the CDR3 is 14 residues. CDR3 sequence: CASSYGTGFYEQYF. CDR3 DNA: TGTGCCAGCAGCTACGGGACAGGGTTCTACGAGCAGTACTTC.

The chain links TRBV9 to TRBJ2-1; TRBD1 matches at 8 bases. Trimming took 1 base from V and 4 from J; bases not matched to a gene: 10. Per germline, CDR1 SGDLS and CDR2 YYNGEE. The CDR3 length is 17 residues. CDR3 coding DNA: TGTGCCAGCAGCGTAAACAGGGGGTCCCAACTATACAATGAGCAGTTCTTC. Translated, it gives CASSVNRGSQLYNEQFF.

V usage is TRBV28 and J usage is TRBJ1-1, with 7 bases matching TRBD1. CDR1 is MDHEN and CDR2 is SYDVKM in the germline V gene. The V and J ends lost 5 bases and 1 base, in that order; junction bases with no gene match: 7. The CDR3 consists of 15 residues. CDR3 sequence reads: CASSRGDRENTEAFF. The CDR3, as DNA: TGTGCCAGCAGTCGGGGGGACAGAGAGAACACTGAAGCTTTCTTT.

This clone was found once. The V call is TRBV9, the J call TRBJ2-5; D possibly matches TRBD1 or TRBD2 (5 bases each). The DNA end is more similar to TRBJ2-7, so the J call may be wrong. CDR1 and CDR2 (germline): SGDLS, YYNGEE. This CDR3 region has 17 residues. As DNA, the CDR3 is TGTGCCAGCAGCCCCCGGGGCCCTGGAGCCCGGACCTACGAGCAGTACTTC. This codes for CASSPRGPGARTYEQYF.

The chain combines TRBV4-2 with TRBJ2-2, with 7 bases fitting TRBD1. The CDR3 runs 17 residues. Germline values: CDR1 LGHNA, CDR2 YNFKEQ. V shed 0 bases and J 2 bases; nucleotides not matched to a gene: 6. The CDR3 nucleotides read TGTGCCAGCAGCCAAGAAACCGGGACAGCCAACACCGGGGAGCTGTTTTTT. Protein product: CASSQETGTANTGELFF.

This chain joins TRBV7-9 and TRBJ2-3; D not resolved. V was clipped by 8 bases and J by 3 bases, with 6 bases between them. The CDR3 length is 11 residues. Looked up from germline, CDR1 is SEHNR and CDR2 is FQNEAQ (reference sequence). The CDR3 protein is CASAPTDTQYF. As DNA, the CDR3 is TGTGCCAGCGCACCGACAGATACGCAGTATTTT.

The chain uses TRBV29-1 and TRBJ1-4, with D perhaps TRBD1 (5 bases). Germline V gives CDR1 SQVTM, CDR2 ANQGSEA. V lost 5 bases to trimming and J lost 8 bases, with 18 bases between them. The CDR3 is 14 residues long. CDR3: CSVFFGQGSEKLFF. CDR3 bases: TGCAGCGTTTTCTTCGGGCAGGGATCCGAAAAACTGTTTTTT.

This clone is deemed medium-sized. The chain combines TRBV12-5 with TRBJ1-2; 8 bases agree with TRBD1. The CDR3 extends over 15 amino acids. After removal of 4 bases from V and 4 bases from J, the junction contained 8 bases not matched to a gene. Germline assignment: CDR1 LGHNT and CDR2 FRNRAP. DNA of the CDR3: TGTGCTAGTGGTTCTTCCCCGGGACAGGTCTATGGCTACACCTTC. Protein: CASGSSPGQVYGYTF. Variable domain in full (rest from reference TRBV12-5 and TRBJ1-2): DARVTQTPRHKVTEMGQEVTMRCQPILGHNTVFWYRQTMMQGLELLAYFRNRAPLDDSGMPKDRFSAEMPDATLATLKIQPSEPRDSAVYFCASGSSPGQVYGYTFGSGTRLTVV.

The CDR3 loop reads CAWRAGPPYEQYF. The DNA for the CDR3 is TGTGCCTGGAGGGCAGGGCCCCCCTACGAGCAGTACTTC. The V call is TRBV30, the J call TRBJ2-7; D is possibly TRBD1 (5 bases). CDR3 length: 13 residues. The V gene's germline CDR1 is GTSNPN and CDR2 SVGIG (reference sequence). Between the trimmed V and J ends, which lost 3 bases and 2 bases, there was a span of 11 bases. Filled out from reference TRBV30 and TRBJ2-7, the complete variable domain reads SQTIHQWPATLVQPVGSPLSLECTVEGTSNPNLYWYRQAAGRGLQLLFYSVGIGQISSEVPQNLSASRPQDRQFILSSKKLLLSDSGFYLCAWRAGPPYEQYFGPGTRLTVT.

V gene TRBV27 combines with J gene TRBJ1-5, with D unresolved. V lost 0 bases, J lost 9 bases, and 12 bases lay in between. This CDR3 is built from 14 residues. Germline CDR1 reads MNHEY; CDR2 reads SMNVEV (reference sequence). The CDR3 here is CASSLSESPWPQHF. The CDR3 nucleotides are TGTGCCAGCAGTTTATCGGAGTCACCTTGGCCCCAGCATTTT.